This T cell receptor beta chain was documented in a study of beta chain features in type 1 diabetes. One heparinised draw, averaging around 0.12 L, was taken per donor. The germline V and J ends were trimmed by 2 bases and 2 bases, with 5 bases remaining between them. CDR1 is SQVTM and CDR2 is ANQGSEA in the germline V gene. The CDR3 extends over 12 amino acids. This clone was observed a few times. Expressed TCRB transcripts were sequenced because the isolated RNA had all been reverse transcribed beforehand. The data were produced by immunoSEQ multiplex PCR, yet TCRdb's version contains in-frame clones alone and is incomplete. The sample consists of 430,000 or so clones, more than 9.5% of them appearing once.

This clonotype originated in a woman aged 18-30 years in good health. V and J are TRBV29-1 and TRBJ2-3; D unclear. Specimen: naive CD4+ T cells from blood. CDR3 nucleotide sequence: TGCAGCGTTGAACCCCCCACAGATACGCAGTATTTT. This encodes CSVEPPTDTQYF.